This TCR beta chain appears in the sequencing data of a study of blood T cell repertoires in COVID-19. Turning to the study itself: COVID-19 samples from acute and convalescent phases originated in the United States, Italy and Spain. Sample material is recorded as cDNA or gDNA derived from T cells, B-cell-depleted T cells, or PBMCs.

As originally analysed: Counts of nucleated cells, estimated from reference gene primer amplification, were obtained. Repertoires were generated with immunoSEQ multiplex PCR, while TCRdb's copy carries only in-frame clones and drops some. V, J and clone size are taken as reported in that table, and D and trimming were inferred from the DNA itself. Of some 160,000 clones in the sample, 80% to 90% were seen once. The CDR3 totals 14 residues. Germline V CDR1 and CDR2: MNHNS, SASEGT. V lost 3 bases to trimming and J lost 4 bases, with 9 bases between them. Sequencing was done on a sample of peripheral blood. V usage is TRBV6-1 and J usage is TRBJ1-4; D unclear. The origin of this receptor is a woman in her sixties or seventies with active COVID-19. As DNA, the CDR3 is TGTGCCAGCAGTGACGCAGAACATAATGAAAAACTGTTTTTT. Amino acid sequence: CASSDAEHNEKLFF.